The rows below give T cell receptor beta chains drawn from one sample of a study of blood T cell repertoires in COVID-19. The protocol was immunoSEQ multiplex PCR, while the TCRdb copy is restricted to in-frame clones and leaves out a portion. This sample yields more than 200,000 clones, of which about 85% are seen a single time; approximately 10% belongs to the top ten. The sequenced sample was peripheral blood. The origin of the receptors is a woman aged 80 or over with COVID-19, enrolled during active disease. The CDR3 runs from the conserved cysteine through the conserved F or W. The D gene is left open where the match is weak. Not all rows give a size; the values are once, few, many and, for expanded clones, a class.

J: TRBJ2-2
V: TRBV10-2
D: TRBD1
size: once
CDR3: CASSGQGAGELFF
DNA: TGCGCCAGCAGCGGACAGGGGGCCGGGGAGCTGTTTTTT

J: TRBJ2-2
V: TRBV6-4
D: TRBD2
size: NA
CDR3: CASILAGGRGKLTGELFF
DNA: TGTGCCAGCATATTAGCGGGGGGCAGAGGAAAGTTGACCGGGGAGCTGTTTTTT

J: TRBJ2-4
V: TRBV27
D: NA
size: NA
CDR3: CASSFGGLAKNIQYF
DNA: TGTGCCAGCAGTTTCGGGGGGCTAGCCAAAAACATTCAGTACTTC

J: TRBJ1-2
V: TRBV11-2
D: TRBD1
size: NA
CDR3: CASSMGQDYGYTF
DNA: TGTGCCAGCAGCATGGGACAGGACTATGGCTACACCTTC

J: TRBJ2-1
V: TRBV6-2/TRBV6-3
D: NA
size: NA
CDR3: CASSYPDNEQFF
DNA: TGTGCCAGCAGTTACCCGGACAATGAGCAGTTCTTC

J: TRBJ1-2
V: TRBV28
D: TRBD1
size: NA
CDR3: CASSSGQGRGYTF
DNA: TGTGCCAGCAGTTCAGGACAGGGCCGTGGCTACACCTTC

J: TRBJ2-7
V: TRBV5-1
D: TRBD1
size: NA
CDR3: CASSVGRGNEQYF
DNA: TGCGCCAGCAGCGTTGGCAGGGGGAACGAGCAGTACTTC

J: TRBJ1-4
V: TRBV6-6
D: NA
size: few
CDR3: CASSYSSEKLFF
DNA: TGTGCCAGCAGTTACTCGAGCGAAAAACTGTTTTTT

J: TRBJ1-3
V: TRBV5-1
D: TRBD1
size: NA
CDR3: CASSAGQAISGNTIYF
DNA: TGCGCCAGCAGCGCTGGACAGGCTATCAGTGGAAACACCATATATTTT

J: TRBJ2-3
V: TRBV7-9
D: NA
size: once
CDR3: CASSSTLRRQSGLDTQYF
DNA: TGTGCCAGCAGCTCTACCCTCCGCCGGCAGTCGGGACTTGATACGCAGTATTTT

J: TRBJ2-2
V: TRBV3-1/TRBV3-2
D: TRBD1
size: few
CDR3: CASSHGRGQVLHANTGELFF
DNA: TGTGCCAGCAGCCATGGACGAGGACAGGTTCTGCACGCGAACACCGGGGAGCTGTTTTTT

J: TRBJ1-4
V: TRBV19
D: NA
size: NA
CDR3: CASSIPYEKLFF
DNA: TGTGCCAGTAGTATCCCGTATGAAAAACTGTTTTTT

J: TRBJ1-4
V: TRBV24-1
D: TRBD1
size: NA
CDR3: CATSEGAGGRPEKLFF
DNA: TGTGCCACCAGTGAAGGGGCAGGGGGCCGTCCGGAAAAACTGTTTTTT

J: TRBJ2-7
V: TRBV28
D: NA
size: NA
CDR3: CASSLTSKYEQYF
DNA: TGTGCCAGCAGTCTCACTAGTAAATACGAGCAGTACTTC

J: TRBJ1-1
V: TRBV6-2/TRBV6-3
D: NA
size: NA
CDR3: CASSYSIAEAFF
DNA: TGTGCCAGCAGTTACTCGATAGCTGAAGCTTTCTTT

J: TRBJ1-1
V: TRBV7-9
D: NA
size: NA
CDR3: CASSPTGKNTEAFF
DNA: TGTGCCAGCAGCCCCACAGGGAAGAACACTGAAGCTTTCTTT

J: TRBJ1-3
V: TRBV6-5
D: NA
size: NA
CDR3: CASNLEGANAIYF
DNA: TGTGCCAGCAACCTTGAGGGCGCTAACGCCATATATTTT

J: TRBJ1-2
V: TRBV12-3/TRBV12-4
D: NA
size: NA
CDR3: CASSLGQIYGYTF
DNA: TGTGCCAGCAGTTTAGGGCAGATCTATGGCTACACCTTC

J: TRBJ1-1
V: TRBV6-5
D: TRBD1
size: many
CDR3: CASSLQGATEAFF
DNA: TGTGCCAGCAGTTTACAGGGGGCCACTGAAGCTTTCTTT

J: TRBJ2-1
V: TRBV14
D: TRBD2
size: NA
CDR3: CASSQDRGTSGGNEQFF
DNA: TGTGCCAGCAGCCAAGATCGCGGGACTAGCGGGGGGAATGAGCAGTTCTTC

J: TRBJ1-4
V: TRBV5-4
D: NA
size: NA
CDR3: CASSLNTNEKLFF
DNA: TGTGCCAGCAGCTTGAACACAAATGAAAAACTGTTTTTT

J: TRBJ2-2
V: TRBV29-1
D: TRBD1
size: NA
CDR3: CSGGTGVNTGELFF
DNA: TGCAGCGGCGGGACAGGGGTGAACACCGGGGAGCTGTTTTTT

J: TRBJ2-4
V: TRBV7-2
D: NA
size: NA
CDR3: CASSLRQGSIQYF
DNA: TGTGCCAGCAGCTTACGCCAGGGGTCCATTCAGTACTTC

J: TRBJ2-3
V: TRBV2
D: NA
size: NA
CDR3: CASSERAGAGTDTQYF
DNA: TGTGCCAGCAGTGAACGGGCGGGGGCCGGCACAGATACGCAGTATTTT

J: TRBJ1-4
V: TRBV7-3
D: TRBD1
size: NA
CDR3: CASSLTGDEKLFF
DNA: TGTGCCAGCAGCTTGACAGGGGATGAAAAACTGTTTTTT

J: TRBJ1-5
V: TRBV6-5
D: TRBD1
size: NA
CDR3: CASRGQANQPQHF
DNA: TGTGCCAGCAGAGGACAGGCCAATCAGCCCCAGCATTTT

J: TRBJ2-3
V: TRBV6-6
D: NA
size: NA
CDR3: CASSYGATLTQYF
DNA: TGTGCCAGCAGTTACGGAGCTACCCTTACGCAGTATTTT

J: TRBJ1-6
V: TRBV2
D: NA
size: NA
CDR3: CASRWEGGTNSPLHF
DNA: TGTGCCAGCAGGTGGGAGGGAGGTACGAATTCACCCCTCCACTTT

J: TRBJ1-2
V: TRBV4-2
D: TRBD1
size: NA
CDR3: CASSRRGPKANRPYGYTF
DNA: TGTGCCAGCAGCCGGAGGGGGCCGAAGGCAAACCGGCCCTATGGCTACACCTTC

J: TRBJ1-1
V: TRBV6-1
D: NA
size: NA
CDR3: CASSYDSLNTEAFF
DNA: TGTGCCAGCAGTTATGACAGCCTGAACACTGAAGCTTTCTTT

J: TRBJ1-1
V: TRBV6-5
D: TRBD1
size: NA
CDR3: CASSPQGRGGFGAFF
DNA: TGTGCCAGCAGTCCCCAAGGGAGAGGGGGCTTCGGAGCTTTCTTT

J: TRBJ1-1
V: TRBV7-9
D: NA
size: few
CDR3: CASSYSHGGTEAFF
DNA: TGTGCCAGCAGCTATAGCCACGGGGGCACTGAAGCTTTCTTT

J: TRBJ2-7
V: TRBV10-1
D: NA
size: NA
CDR3: CARSGGTVSYEQYF
DNA: TGCGCACGCTCTGGCGGGACAGTCTCCTACGAGCAGTACTTC